This is a list of T cell receptor beta chains from one sample in a study of blood T cells in healthy people across ages. One entry per CDR3 protein results from TCRdb running MiXCR on the 5' RACE reads. The sample yields more than 750,000 distinct CDR3 sequences, 25% to 30% seen once. These data were also reused for a study on T cells of mothers and their children.

The specimen was blood. The receptors come from a middle-aged woman in good health. Each CDR3 is given with its conserved first and last residue. The D gene is left open where the match is weak. Clone size, where shown, is once, few, many, or a class for clones that have expanded.

V,size,D,J,CDR3,DNA
TRBV5-1,.,.,TRBJ2-1,CASSLDQGRQFF,TGCGCCAGCAGCTTAGACCAGGGAAGGCAGTTCTTC
TRBV13,many,.,TRBJ2-7,CASSLGVTDSYEQYF,TGTGCCAGCAGCTTAGGGGTCACTGACTCCTACGAGCAGTACTTC
TRBV5-1,few,TRBD1,TRBJ1-5,CASSPGTGSWSNQPQHF,TGCGCCAGCAGCCCGGGGACAGGGTCTTGGAGCAATCAGCCCCAGCATTTT
TRBV15,.,.,TRBJ1-1,CATSPLGRNTEAFF,TGTGCCACCAGCCCCTTGGGCAGGAACACTGAAGCTTTCTTT
TRBV6-6,many,TRBD1,TRBJ2-1,CASRDVTGIEQFF,TGTGCCAGCAGGGACGTGACAGGGATTGAGCAGTTCTTC
TRBV18,.,.,TRBJ2-1,CASSSPSVNEQFF,TGTGCCAGCTCATCGCCTAGTGTGAATGAGCAGTTCTTC
TRBV7-9,many,.,TRBJ2-3,CASSVSADTQYF,TGTGCCAGCAGCGTATCGGCAGATACGCAGTATTTT
TRBV20-1,.,TRBD2,TRBJ2-7,CSARGSGRAYEQYF,TGCAGTGCTAGAGGGAGCGGGAGGGCCTACGAGCAGTACTTC
TRBV4-3,.,.,TRBJ1-2,CASSQEPVNFYGYTF,TGCGCCAGCAGCCAAGAACCAGTCAACTTCTATGGTTACACCTTC
TRBV10-3,few,.,TRBJ1-2,CAIMKGVTGYGYTF,TGTGCCATCATGAAGGGGGTCACCGGCTATGGCTACACCTTC
TRBV5-1,few,.,TRBJ2-3,CASSPQGRGNTDTQYF,TGCGCCAGCAGCCCCCAGGGGCGGGGGAACACAGATACGCAGTATTTT
TRBV7-9,many,TRBD2,TRBJ2-7,CASSLSVAGSEQYF,TGTGCCAGCAGCTTGTCGGTAGCGGGTTCCGAGCAGTACTTC
TRBV9,many,.,TRBJ2-5,CASSVGPQSEETQYF,TGTGCCAGCAGCGTAGGACCTCAATCCGAAGAGACCCAGTACTTC
TRBV5-1,.,.,TRBJ2-3,CASSPQGIHTDTQYF,TGCGCCAGCAGCCCACAGGGAATCCACACAGATACGCAGTATTTT
TRBV4-3,few,.,TRBJ2-3,CASSQGTTSLTDTQYF,TGCGCCAGCAGCCAAGGGACTACCTCACTCACAGATACGCAGTATTTT
TRBV11-2,many,TRBD2,TRBJ2-7,CASSLTSGAYEQYF,TGTGCCAGCAGCTTAACTAGCGGGGCGTACGAGCAGTACTTC
TRBV2,.,TRBD1,TRBJ1-2,CASSEWGQIYGYTF,TGTGCCAGCAGTGAATGGGGACAGATCTATGGCTACACCTTC
TRBV20-1,many,.,TRBJ1-5,CSAAGGGRSNQPQHF,TGCAGTGCTGCTGGGGGAGGTAGAAGCAATCAGCCCCAGCATTTT
TRBV6-6,few,.,TRBJ1-5,CASSRYEVYQPQHF,TGTGCCAGCAGCCGATACGAGGTCTATCAGCCCCAGCATTTT
TRBV4-3,many,TRBD1,TRBJ2-1,CASSHGTGGSYNEQFF,TGCGCCAGCAGCCACGGGACAGGGGGCTCCTACAATGAGCAGTTCTTC
TRBV10-3,.,.,TRBJ1-2,CAITSDRSTPVVYGYTF,TGTGCCATAACCTCGGACAGATCCACCCCGGTCGTATATGGCTACACCTTC
TRBV19,.,.,TRBJ2-3,CASSTIRADTRYF,TGTGCCAGTAGTACGATTAGGGCGGATACGCGGTATTTT
TRBV5-1,few,TRBD1,TRBJ2-5,CASSPDRVLETQYF,TGCGCCAGCAGCCCGGACAGGGTGTTGGAGACCCAGTACTTC
TRBV29-1,once,.,TRBJ2-1,CSGTGTVGNEQFF,TGCAGCGGAACCGGGACGGTCGGCAATGAGCAGTTCTTC
TRBV4-1,.,TRBD1,TRBJ2-4,CASSQDRGGTGYAEQHF,TGCGCCAGCAGCCAAGATAGAGGCGGGACAGGGTACGCCGAGCAGCACTTC
TRBV28,few,TRBD1,TRBJ1-2,CASSPRTGRMNYGYTF,TGTGCCAGCAGTCCTCGGACAGGGAGGATGAACTATGGCTACACCTTC
TRBV6-6,few,.,TRBJ1-6,CASSYSQGPNSPLHF,TGTGCCAGCAGTTACTCGCAGGGACCTAATTCACCCCTCCACTTT